What follows describes a single TCR beta chain. The antigen is not known. This sample was taken from a study of OX40 agonist ivuxolimab in advanced cancers. Study-level points and caveats: At doses 0.1 to 3.0 mg/kg, CD4+ and CD8+ clones expanded.

The method was immunoSEQ multiplex PCR; TCRdb's version includes in-frame clones alone and lacks a portion of them. The table includes 130,000 or so clones, roughly 91% detected once. The CDR3 has 16 residues. The trim removed 3 bases at V and 1 base at J, leaving 7 bases unmatched. Germline CDR1 reads LNHDA; CDR2 reads SQIVND (reference sequence). The sequences come from CD4+ or CD8+ T cells sorted from blood, collected in a trial of the OX40 agonist ivuxolimab. The clonotype originates from an adult with an advanced solid tumor such as melanoma, head and neck, liver or kidney cancer. V and J are TRBV19 and TRBJ1-2, with TRBD1 identical over 8 bases. CDR3 nucleotide sequence: TGTGCCAGTAGTATGTTGGCAGGGGGCGTTAACTATGGCTACACCTTC. It is translated as CASSMLAGGVNYGYTF.